This T cell receptor beta chain was identified during a study of T cell responses to AZD1222 COVID-19 vaccine. The method was immunoSEQ multiplex PCR; TCRdb's version includes in-frame clones alone and lacks a portion of them. Among about 140,000 clones, about 90% were seen once, and the ten largest hold 1.9%. Germline V gene sequence: CDR1 GTSNPN, CDR2 SVGIG (reference sequence). CDR3 size: 17 residues. The trim removed 5 bases at V and 6 bases at J, leaving 16 bases unmatched. The source of this sequence is an adult in good health. This sequence joins TRBV30 and TRBJ1-6; 7 bases match TRBD1. The sample consisted of peripheral blood, taken on day 0 of AZD1222 vaccination. CDR3: CAWDRVSELGRNSPLHF. CDR3 coding DNA: TGTGCCTGGGACAGGGTCAGTGAGTTGGGCCGTAATTCACCCCTCCACTTT. The full variable domain, its missing parts supplied by reference TRBV30 and TRBJ1-6, is SQTIHQWPATLVQPVGSPLSLECTVEGTSNPNLYWYRQAAGRGLQLLFYSVGIGQISSEVPQNLSASRPQDRQFILSSKKLLLSDSGFYLCAWDRVSELGRNSPLHFGNGTRLTVT.